This TCR beta chain originates from a study of blood T cells in healthy people across ages. From germline, CDR1 is MNHEY and CDR2 SVGAGI. The CDR3 loop spans 14 amino acids. The germline V and J ends were trimmed by 0 bases and 4 bases, with 9 bases remaining between them. With a J-beta primer mix and a sample-barcoded 5' primer, a second PCR ran 7 to 11 cycles. TCRdb re-called the 5' RACE reads with MiXCR, one entry per CDR3 protein. The sample yields 890,000 or so distinct CDR3 sequences, under 80% seen once. The rearrangement links TRBV6-5 to TRBJ2-5, with TRBD2 as a possible D gene (5 bases). The sequencing sample was made of blood. The TCR was taken from a man aged 25-45 years in good health. The CDR3 region is CASSYSDGGETQYF. Written as DNA, the CDR3 is TGTGCCAGCAGTTACTCGGACGGAGGAGAGACCCAGTACTTC.